These T cell receptor beta chains were read from a single sample in a study of identical twins. Via MiXCR, TCRdb re-called the 5' RACE reads, giving one row per CDR3 protein. The repertoire holds 1.5 million or so distinct CDR3 sequences, with under 35% as singletons. Sequenced input: cord blood. The receptor set was obtained from a newborn girl in good health. CDR3s include the opening cysteine and the closing phenylalanine or tryptophan. The D gene is left open where the match is weak. Expanded clones are given a class, and other clones once, few, many or no size at all.

D gene	clone size	J gene	V gene	CDR3 DNA	CDR3 protein
NA	NA	TRBJ2-3	TRBV21-1	TGTGCCAGCTACCGGACGGCCGATACAGATACGCAGTATTTT	CASYRTADTDTQYF
NA	few	TRBJ1-4	TRBV7-9	TGTGCCAGCAGCTTTCCGGACAGAGGAGAAAAACTGTTTTTT	CASSFPDRGEKLFF
NA	few	TRBJ1-2	TRBV20-1	TGCAGTGCTAGTGGGGACGGTTCTAACTATGGCTACACCTTC	CSASGDGSNYGYTF
TRBD2	NA	TRBJ2-1	TRBV2	TGTGCCAACTCTCTCCGGACTAGCCCCTACAATGAGCAGTTCTTC	CANSLRTSPYNEQFF
TRBD2	NA	TRBJ2-3	TRBV24-1	TGTGCCACCAGGACTAGCGGGAGGGGGGAAGATACGCAGTATTTT	CATRTSGRGEDTQYF
TRBD1	NA	TRBJ1-2	TRBV28	TGTGCCGGCAGTTGGACAGGGGGGAATGGCGGAATCTATGGCTACACCTTC	CAGSWTGGNGGIYGYTF
NA	NA	TRBJ2-3	TRBV20-1	TGCAGTGCTAGTGATCAGGGACTCATCAGCACAGATACGCAGTATTTT	CSASDQGLISTDTQYF
TRBD1	NA	TRBJ1-2	TRBV5-6	TGTGCCAGCAGCCCGGGAGTACTCTACAGGGGGAATGGCTACACCTTC	CASSPGVLYRGNGYTF
TRBD1	NA	TRBJ2-3	TRBV7-2	TGTGCCAGCAGCTTAGACCGGACAGGGGGCACAGATACGCAGTATTTT	CASSLDRTGGTDTQYF
NA	few	TRBJ1-1	TRBV3-1	TGTGCCAGCAGCCAAGAGGGACAACCGACTGAAGCTTTCTTT	CASSQEGQPTEAFF
NA	NA	TRBJ2-1	TRBV30	TGTGCCTGGGAACGTCTCCCGAAAAGCTCCTACAATGAGCAGTTCTTC	CAWERLPKSSYNEQFF
NA	NA	TRBJ2-6	TRBV12-3/TRBV12-4	TGTGCCAGCAGTTTCCGGCGGCCAAGCTCTGGGGCCAACGTCCTGACTTTC	CASSFRRPSSGANVLTF
NA	NA	TRBJ2-5	TRBV18	TGTGCCAGCTCACCTCTTCTCCGGACCCAAGAGACCCAGTACTTC	CASSPLLRTQETQYF
NA	NA	TRBJ1-2	TRBV29-1	TGCAGCGTTTTGGTTTGGGGCGGGAGTGGCTACACCTTC	CSVLVWGGSGYTF